This T cell receptor beta chain was observed in a study of graft-versus-host responses after intestinal transplantation. Study-wide context: The recipients all started with anti-thymocyte globulin induction and then took tacrolimus and steroids for about 3 years. General observations from the study: Detection of GvH clones occurred in recipient marrow, and some had their first appearance in ileum or blood.

Only in-frame clones appear in the TCRdb table, and some are missing; sequencing was by immunoSEQ multiplex PCR. This sample has roughly 90,000 clones, with about nine tenths found just once. This clone showed up just once. Its target is not known. The material was unstimulated CD8+ T cells sorted from spleen or lymph node cells, obtained before intestinal transplant. This sequence originates from a human donor who received an intestinal transplant.

CDR3 protein: CASSPLQGSGAYNEQFF. CDR3 DNA: TGTGCCAGCAGCCCCCTCCAAGGGAGCGGGGCTTACAATGAGCAGTTCTTC. The chain links TRBV11-2 to TRBJ2-1; 7 nucleotides agree with TRBD2. The V and J ends lost 5 bases and 4 bases, in that order; junction bases with no gene match: 14. The CDR3 has 17 residues. Per germline, CDR1 SGHAT and CDR2 FQNNGV.